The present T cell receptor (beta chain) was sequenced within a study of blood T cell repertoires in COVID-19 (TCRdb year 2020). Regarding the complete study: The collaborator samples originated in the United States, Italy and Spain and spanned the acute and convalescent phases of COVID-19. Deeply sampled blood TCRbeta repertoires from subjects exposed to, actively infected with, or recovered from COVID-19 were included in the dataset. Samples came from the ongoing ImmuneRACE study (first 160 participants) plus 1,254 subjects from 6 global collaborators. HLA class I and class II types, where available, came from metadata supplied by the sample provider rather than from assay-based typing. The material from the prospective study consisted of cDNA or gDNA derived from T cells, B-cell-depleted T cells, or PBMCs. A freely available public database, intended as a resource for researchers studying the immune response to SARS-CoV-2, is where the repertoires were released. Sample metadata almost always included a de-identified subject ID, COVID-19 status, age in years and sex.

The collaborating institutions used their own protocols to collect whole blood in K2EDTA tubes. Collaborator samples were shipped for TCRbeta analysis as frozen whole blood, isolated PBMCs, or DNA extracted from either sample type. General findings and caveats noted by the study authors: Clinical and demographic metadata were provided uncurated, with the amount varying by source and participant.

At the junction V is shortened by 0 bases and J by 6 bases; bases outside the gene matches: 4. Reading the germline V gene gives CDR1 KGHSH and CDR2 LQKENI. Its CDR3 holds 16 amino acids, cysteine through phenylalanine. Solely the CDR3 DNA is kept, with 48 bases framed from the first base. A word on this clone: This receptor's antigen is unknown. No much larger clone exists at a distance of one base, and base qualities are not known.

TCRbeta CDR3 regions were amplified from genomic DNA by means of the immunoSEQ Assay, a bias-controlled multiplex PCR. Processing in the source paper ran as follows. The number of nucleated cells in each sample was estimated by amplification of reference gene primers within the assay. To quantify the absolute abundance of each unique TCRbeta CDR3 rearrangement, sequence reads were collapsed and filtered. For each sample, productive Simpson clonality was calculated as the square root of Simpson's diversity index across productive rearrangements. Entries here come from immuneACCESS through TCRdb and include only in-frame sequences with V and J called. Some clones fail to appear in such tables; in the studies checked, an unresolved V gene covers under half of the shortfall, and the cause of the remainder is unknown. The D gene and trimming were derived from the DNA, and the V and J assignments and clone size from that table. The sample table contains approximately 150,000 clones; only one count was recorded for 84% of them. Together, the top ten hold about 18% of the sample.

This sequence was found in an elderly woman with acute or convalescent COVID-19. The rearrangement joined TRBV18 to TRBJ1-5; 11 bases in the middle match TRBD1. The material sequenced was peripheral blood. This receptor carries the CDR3 CASSPPGQGASQPQHF. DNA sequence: TGTGCCAGCTCACCACCAGGACAGGGGGCGAGTCAGCCCCAGCATTTT.